This T cell receptor (beta chain) stems from a study of cytomegalovirus exposure and HLA in healthy donors. Findings and limits, study-wide: Cytomegalovirus status was reportedly diagnosed by the classifier with high specificity and sensitivity. Subsequent analysis revealed that first-cohort TCR clusters tended to co-occur in the approximately 120 validation repertoires. A few chains linked to CMV were shown in vitro to be specific for CMV antigens.

Details on this clone: The antigen is not known.

CDR1 and CDR2 (germline): SNHLY, FYNNEI. The CDR3 loop spans 12 amino acids. The V gene lost 8 bases and the J gene lost 3 bases, with 11 bases spanning the gap. Generated by immunoSEQ multiplex PCR, the TCRdb table keeps only in-frame clones and is missing some. The table includes 200,000 or so clones, less than 85% detected once. The material sequenced was PBMCs. This TCR derives from a woman younger than 30 in good health and CMV-seronegative. This chain links TRBV2 with TRBJ2-7; the D is unclear. The CDR3 DNA is TGTGCCAGCCTCGGCGGAAACTACGAGCAGTACTTC. This gives the protein CASLGGNYEQYF. Filled out from reference TRBV2 and TRBJ2-7, the complete variable domain reads EPEVTQTPSHQVTQMGQEVILRCVPISNHLYFYWYRQILGQKVEFLVSFYNNEISEKSEIFDDQFSVERPDGSNFTLKIRSTKLEDSAMYFCASLGGNYEQYFGPGTRLTVT.